The 31 T cell receptor beta chains below come from one sample, sequenced in a study of stem cell transplantation in POMP-related autoinflammatory disease. Profiling relied on immunoSEQ multiplex PCR, and the TCRdb table lists in-frame clones only, not all of them. The table records tens of thousands of clones, 75% to 90% of them present only once. The input for sequencing was CD4+ T cells from PBMCs, taken before stem cell transplantation. The receptors shown here come from a human donor with POMP-related autoinflammation and immune dysregulation (PRAID).

This chain connects TRBV7-3 to TRBJ2-3; 8 positions match TRBD1. CDR1 is SGHTA and CDR2 is FQGTGA in the germline V gene. J lost 3 bases, V lost 5 bases, and 4 bases had no gene match. The CDR3 covers 14 residues. CDR3 DNA sequence: TGTGCCAGCAGCATCACAGGGGGAACAGATACGCAGTATTTT. Residues: CASSITGGTDTQYF.

This chain uses TRBV11-2 with TRBJ2-2; 9 bases are a match to TRBD1. There are 16 residues in the CDR3. The germline gives CDR1 SGHAT, CDR2 FQNNGV. The J segment lost 4 bases and the V segment lost 4 bases, leaving 7 bases of the junction unmatched. CDR3 sequence: CASSSYRGRFTGELFF. The CDR3 DNA reads as TGTGCCAGCAGCTCCTACAGGGGGCGATTCACCGGGGAGCTGTTTTTT.

As DNA, the CDR3 is TGTGCCAGCAGCCCTGAGGTGGCCAGGGGTAGCACAGATACGCAGTATTTT. This translates into CASSPEVARGSTDTQYF. This chain joins TRBV2 and TRBJ2-3; a possible D gene is TRBD1 (6 bases). CDR1 is SNHLY, CDR2 FYNNEI, per germline. The length of the CDR3 is 17 residues. Trimming took off 6 bases at V and 0 bases at J, with 19 bases between the two ends.

The rearrangement links TRBV5-5 to TRBJ1-2, with D uncertain. Germline-derived CDR1 and CDR2 are SGHKS and YYEKEE (reference sequence). Trimming took 4 bases from V and 8 from J, leaving 15 bases between them. This CDR3 spans 13 amino acids. The CDR3 sequence is CASSVYSALGYTF. CDR3 in DNA: TGTGCCAGCAGCGTATATTCAGCGTTGGGCTACACCTTC.

The V gene is TRBV11-2, the J gene TRBJ1-2; 8 bases fit TRBD1. The CDR3 is 13 amino acids. Germline CDR1 reads SGHAT; CDR2 reads FQNNGV. V shed 5 bases, J shed 8 bases, and the junction held 7 bases outside the gene matches. The CDR3 DNA reads as TGTGCCAGCAGCCCCGGACAGGGATTCGGCTACACCTTC. It encodes CASSPGQGFGYTF. The full variable domain, with the rest looked up from reference TRBV11-2 and TRBJ1-2, is EAGVAQSPRYKIIEKRQSVAFWCNPISGHATLYWYQQILGQGPKLLIQFQNNGVVDDSQLPKDRFSAERLKGVDSTLKIQPAKLEDSAVYLCASSPGQGFGYTFGSGTRLTVV.

This sequence joins TRBV6-1 and TRBJ1-5, with unresolved D. Trimming removed 2 bases from V and 0 bases from J, with 5 bases in between. In germline, CDR1 is MNHNS, CDR2 SASEGT. The CDR3 runs to 14 residues. In nucleotides, the CDR3 is TGTGCCAGCAGTGAATCCGCTAGCAATCAGCCCCAGCATTTT. It is translated as CASSESASNQPQHF.

The chain links TRBV9 to TRBJ2-1; TRBD2 aligns across 7 bases. This CDR3 is 18 amino acids long. J gave up 1 base and V 0 bases, and 10 bases lay outside the gene matches. Germline values: CDR1 SGDLS, CDR2 YYNGEE. CDR3 region: CASSVAGGPTGSYNEQFF. CDR3 sequence (DNA): TGTGCCAGCAGCGTAGCGGGGGGACCCACGGGATCCTACAATGAGCAGTTCTTC.

V usage is TRBV6-6 and J usage is TRBJ1-1; 7 bases fit TRBD1. This CDR3 spans 12 amino acids. CDR1 and CDR2 (germline): MNHNY, SVGAGI (reference sequence). V trimming: 5 bases; J trimming: 6 bases; junction bases outside the gene matches: 3. CDR3 amino acids: CASSTGVAEAFF. CDR3 nucleotide sequence: TGTGCCAGCAGTACAGGGGTCGCTGAAGCTTTCTTT.

The chain links TRBV19 to TRBJ1-3; 7 bases fit TRBD1. Germline V gene lookup returns CDR1 LNHDA and CDR2 SQIVND (reference sequence). The CDR3 consists of 13 residues. V was clipped by 10 bases and J by 2 bases; unmatched bases: 5. In nucleotides, the CDR3 is TGTGCCACCTCAGGGGGAGCTGGAAACACCATATATTTT. Translation gives CATSGGAGNTIYF.

V gene TRBV6-5 combines with J gene TRBJ1-1; D remains ambiguous. Germline CDR1 is MNHEY and CDR2 is SVGAGI. Trimming cost V 2 bases and J 1 base, with 8 bases left between them. There are 14 residues in the CDR3. CDR3 amino acids: CASSYDRRNTEAFF. CDR3 sequence (DNA): TGTGCCAGCAGTTACGACCGGCGGAACACTGAAGCTTTCTTT.

J is TRBJ2-5 and V is TRBV7-8; the D is unclear. Per the germline V gene, CDR1 is SGHVS and CDR2 is FQNEAQ. Trimming took 0 bases from V and 5 from J, leaving 7 bases between them. CDR3 length: 13 residues. The CDR3 loop reads CASSLAGSETQYF. The CDR3, as DNA: TGTGCCAGCAGCTTAGCCGGGTCTGAGACCCAGTACTTC.

J is TRBJ1-4 and V is TRBV11-2, with D unclear. Trimming cost V 1 base and J 5 bases, with 5 bases left between them. The CDR3 is made up of 13 amino acids. Per the germline V gene, CDR1 is SGHAT and CDR2 is FQNNGV. The CDR3 nucleotides are TGTGCCAGCAGCTTAGGGGTGAATGAAAAACTGTTTTTT. This sequence encodes CASSLGVNEKLFF. The full variable domain, with the rest looked up from reference TRBV11-2 and TRBJ1-4, is EAGVAQSPRYKIIEKRQSVAFWCNPISGHATLYWYQQILGQGPKLLIQFQNNGVVDDSQLPKDRFSAERLKGVDSTLKIQPAKLEDSAVYLCASSLGVNEKLFFGSGTQLSVL.

The chain links TRBV19 to TRBJ1-2; D is unresolved. Germline V gene data show CDR1 as LNHDA and CDR2 as SQIVND (reference sequence). The CDR3 is 17 residues long. Trimming removed 3 bases at V and 4 bases at J, with 21 bases between. The CDR3 protein is CASSIAAPQTTLYGYTF. For the CDR3, the DNA is TGTGCCAGTAGTATCGCGGCCCCCCAGACGACCCTCTATGGCTACACCTTC.

This clone was counted a single time. The CDR3 coding sequence is TGCAGCGTTGAAGGCGGCGGCGGCTACACCTTC. It yields the protein CSVEGGGGYTF. The V and J genes are TRBV29-1 and TRBJ1-2; D is unclear. The CDR3 contains 11 residues. The V and J ends lost 1 base and 8 bases respectively, with 8 bases between them. CDR1 is SQVTM and CDR2 is ANQGSEA in the germline V gene.

V is TRBV28 and J is TRBJ2-6; no firm D call. Germline-derived CDR1 and CDR2 are MDHEN and SYDVKM. Trimming pared 1 base from V and 1 base from J, leaving 11 bases between. CDR3 size: 17 residues. CDR3 protein: CASSLSPGQSGANVLTF. The CDR3, as DNA: TGTGCCAGCAGTTTATCCCCGGGCCAATCTGGGGCCAACGTCCTGACTTTC.

This rearrangement joins TRBV5-4 to TRBJ1-2; the D is unclear. The CDR3 loop spans 13 amino acids. Germline V CDR1 and CDR2: SGHNT, YYREEE (reference sequence). The ends were cut back, 0 bases at V and 4 bases at J, with 7 bases in the middle. For the CDR3, the DNA is TGTGCCAGCAGCTTGGGGGAAAGCTATGGCTACACCTTC. Translation: CASSLGESYGYTF.

The chain carries TRBV6-5 and TRBJ1-4; tentatively, D is TRBD1 (6 bases). This CDR3 region has 13 residues. Trimming cost V 2 bases and J 6 bases, with 7 bases left between them. Germline CDR1 MNHEY, CDR2 SVGAGI. This CDR3 reads CASSYEGDEKLFF. In DNA form, the CDR3 reads TGTGCCAGCAGTTACGAGGGGGATGAAAAACTGTTTTTT.

The chain uses TRBV5-1 and TRBJ2-5, with D hard to call. The CDR3 runs to 11 residues. CDR1 and CDR2 (germline): SGHRS, YFSETQ. The V gene lost 1 base and the J gene lost 4 bases, with 2 bases spanning the gap. The CDR3 sequence is CASSLRETQYF. The CDR3 DNA reads as TGCGCCAGCAGCTTGCGAGAGACCCAGTACTTC. The whole variable domain, remainder taken from reference TRBV5-1 and TRBJ2-5, is KAGVTQTPRYLIKTRGQQVTLSCSPISGHRSVSWYQQTPGQGLQFLFEYFSETQRNKGNFPGRFSGRQFSNSRSEMNVSTLELGDSALYLCASSLRETQYFGPGTRLLVL.

This chain links TRBV19 with TRBJ2-1, with D possibly matching TRBD2 (5 bases). CDR3 length equals 15 residues. From germline, CDR1 is LNHDA and CDR2 SQIVND (reference sequence). Between the trimmed V and J ends, which lost 2 bases and 5 bases, there was a span of 13 bases. The CDR3 sequence: CASSILERINNEQFF. The DNA for the CDR3 is TGTGCCAGTAGTATATTAGAGCGGATCAACAATGAGCAGTTCTTC.

V gene TRBV6-5 combines with J gene TRBJ1-5; D might be TRBD1 (6 bases). The CDR3 consists of 14 residues. Germline values: CDR1 MNHEY, CDR2 SVGAGI. The germline V and J ends were trimmed by 0 bases and 9 bases, with 12 bases remaining between them. CDR3 sequence: CASSYSEGGMPQHF. CDR3 coding DNA: TGTGCCAGCAGTTACTCGGAGGGGGGAATGCCCCAGCATTTT.

There are a few counts of this clone. The V call is TRBV18, the J call TRBJ2-7; maybe TRBD2 (6 bases). Germline CDR1 is KGHSH and CDR2 is LQKENI. The germline V and J ends were trimmed by 6 bases and 3 bases, with 12 bases remaining between them. There are 13 residues in the CDR3. CDR3 region: CASSSGLHYEQYF. CDR3 bases: TGTGCCAGCTCGTCGGGACTTCACTACGAGCAGTACTTC.

The rearrangement links TRBV6-5 to TRBJ1-1; possible D gene TRBD1, 6 bases. Germline CDR1 MNHEY, CDR2 SVGAGI. The CDR3 covers 14 residues. V gave up 5 bases and J gave up 0 bases, with 10 bases separating them. The DNA for the CDR3 is TGTGCCAGCAGTACCTGGACAGTGAACACTGAAGCTTTCTTT. This gives the protein CASSTWTVNTEAFF.

This sequence joins TRBV11-2 and TRBJ1-4, with D perhaps matching TRBD1 (6 bases). Per germline, CDR1 SGHAT and CDR2 FQNNGV. The CDR3 runs to 17 residues. Trimming removed 4 bases from V and 8 bases from J, with 23 bases in between. The CDR3 spells CASSSYPPGAAREKLFF. CDR3 DNA: TGTGCCAGCAGCTCCTATCCCCCGGGGGCAGCGAGGGAAAAACTGTTTTTT.

This chain connects TRBV5-4 to TRBJ2-1; D ambiguous. CDR3 length: 15 amino acids. Looked up from germline, CDR1 is SGHNT and CDR2 is YYREEE (reference sequence). Trimming removed 0 bases at V and 0 bases at J, with 7 bases between. Here the CDR3 DNA reads TGTGCCAGCAGCTTGGGGTCGAGCTCCTACAATGAGCAGTTCTTC. It specifies CASSLGSSSYNEQFF. The variable domain in full, with the rest retrieved from reference TRBV5-4 and TRBJ2-1, is ETGVTQSPTHLIKTRGQQVTLRCSSQSGHNTVSWYQQALGQGPQFIFQYYREEENGRGNFPPRFSGLQFPNYSSELNVNALELDDSALYLCASSLGSSSYNEQFFGPGTRLTVL.

The J gene is TRBJ2-3, the V gene TRBV18; 7 bases line up with TRBD2. Germline CDR1 KGHSH, CDR2 LQKENI. The CDR3 is 15 residues long. V was pared by 4 bases and J by 6 bases, with 10 bases of the junction left unmatched. The DNA of the CDR3 is TGTGCCAGCTCACTCGGACTAGAATGGGTGGATACGCAGTATTTT. Its translation is CASSLGLEWVDTQYF. Looking up the rest from reference TRBV18 and TRBJ2-3 gives the full variable domain: NAGVMQNPRHLVRRRGQEARLRCSPMKGHSHVYWYRQLPEEGLKFMVYLQKENIIDESGMPKERFSAEFPKEGPSILRIQQVVRGDSAAYFCASSLGLEWVDTQYFGPGTRLTVL.

V is TRBV7-9 and J is TRBJ2-3, with D possibly matching TRBD1 (5 bases). The germline V gene has CDR1 SEHNR and CDR2 FQNEAQ (reference sequence). Trimming stripped 3 bases from V and 6 bases from J, with 7 bases between. There are 12 residues in the CDR3. CDR3: CASSFRADTQYF. Here the CDR3 DNA reads TGTGCCAGCAGCTTCAGGGCTGATACGCAGTATTTT.

The gene calls are TRBV9 and TRBJ1-6; D is unresolved. This CDR3 is built from 14 residues. CDR1 and CDR2 from the germline V gene are SGDLS and YYNGEE. V lost 0 bases and J 8 bases, leaving 9 bases between the germline ends. The CDR3 coding sequence is TGTGCCAGCAGCGTAGCAGGACTGGATTCACCCCTCCACTTT. Its translation is CASSVAGLDSPLHF.

This chain links TRBV28 with TRBJ1-2; 7 bases match TRBD1. The CDR3 loop spans 13 amino acids. With V trimmed by 3 bases and J by 6 bases, 4 bases remained unmatched. Germline V lookup: CDR1 MDHEN, CDR2 SYDVKM. DNA of the CDR3: TGTGCCAGCAGTTTCAGGGGGATTGATGGCTACACCTTC. Translating gives CASSFRGIDGYTF.

This clone was picked up one time. The gene calls are TRBV11-1 and TRBJ1-2; D remains unclear. Trimming shortened V by 1 base and J by 4 bases, and 10 bases separated the two germline ends. There are 14 residues in the CDR3. Germline assignment: CDR1 SGHAT and CDR2 FQDESV (reference sequence). CDR3 DNA: TGTGCCAGCAGCTTAGGAGCGAAAGGCTATGGCTACACCTTC. This encodes CASSLGAKGYGYTF.

The chain has TRBV7-9 and TRBJ1-1, with 8 bases matching TRBD1. Losses at the gene ends were 1 base for V and 4 bases for J; bases not matched to a gene: 2. There are 14 residues in the CDR3. Germline values: CDR1 SEHNR, CDR2 FQNEAQ (reference sequence). CDR3: CASSLGTGTTEAFF. CDR3 nucleotides: TGTGCCAGCAGCTTAGGGACAGGGACCACTGAAGCTTTCTTT.

The chain joins TRBV10-3 to TRBJ2-2; D ambiguous. Germline V gene sequence: CDR1 ENHRY, CDR2 SYGVKD. The CDR3 has 18 amino acids. V gave up 0 bases and J gave up 0 bases, with 14 bases separating them. In DNA, the CDR3 is TGTGCCATCAGTGAGTCGTTGGGCAGCGCCGCGAACACCGGGGAGCTGTTTTTT. This gives the protein CAISESLGSAANTGELFF.